This T cell receptor (beta chain) emerged from a study of naive and memory T cell subsets. Overall study results and limits: Activation and differentiation may alter RNA-based TCR counts. Naive repertoires, especially CD8, held a few larger clonotypes, possibly memory cells re-expressing CD45RA.

Two oligonucleotides, mixed equimolar, formed the beta constant-region primer covering TRBC1 and TRBC2. Nested alpha and beta constant-region primers with the SP2 primer drove four PCR rounds on ligated cDNA. In TCRdb, the UMI-ligation and nested PCR reads were re-called with MiXCR into one record per CDR3 protein. The sample lists around 140,000 distinct CDR3 sequences, roughly 22% occurring once. Notes on this clonotype: The antigen is undetermined.

Germline V gene lookup returns CDR1 MNHNY and CDR2 SVGAGI (reference sequence). Trimming removed 5 bases from V and 7 bases from J, with 9 bases in between. CDR3 size: 11 residues. The V gene is TRBV6-6, the J gene TRBJ2-7; D remains unclear. The sequencing input was naive CD4+ T cells from blood. The sequence came from a human donor in good health. CDR3 protein: CASSAVIEQYF. The CDR3 nucleotides read TGTGCCAGCAGTGCTGTTATAGAGCAGTACTTC.